The 29 T cell receptor beta chains below come from one sample, sequenced in a study of T cells after yellow fever vaccination (dated by TCRdb to between 2018 and 2021). Libraries came from 5' RACE. Data came from an Illumina NovaSeq 6000. Through fastp at Q25 and MiXCR, TCRdb rebuilt clones from the public reads, retaining in-frame beta chains. Here each entry gathers all rows of one CDR3 protein and keeps the most common genes and DNA. The sample yields 45,000 to 60,000 distinct CDR3 sequences; about 5.2% were counted once. The leading ten clones occupy 30% to 35% of the sample. According to the study, the label for this sample's treatment or condition signals: live attenuated yellow fever vaccine strain. The specimen comprised PBMCs, either bulk or a sorted T-cell subset (CD4+, CD8+, memory, or dextramer-sorted; not recorded which), sampled on the day of the yellow fever booster vaccination. Receptors were obtained from a man aged 18 to 30 who received the YFV17D yellow fever vaccine.

The chain carries TRBV7-2 and TRBJ2-1, with D unclear. The CDR3 extends over 13 amino acids. Germline-derived CDR1 and CDR2 are SGHTA and FQGNSA. Trimming shortened V by 1 base and J by 9 bases, and 10 bases separated the two germline ends. The CDR3 loop reads CASSLDILGEQFF. The CDR3 DNA is TGTGCCAGCAGCTTAGATATTCTGGGTGAGCAGTTCTTC.

The gene calls are TRBV20-1 and TRBJ1-5; perhaps TRBD1 as D (5 bases). V gave up 1 base and J gave up 7 bases, with 14 bases separating them. This CDR3 spans 14 amino acids. Per the germline V gene, CDR1 is DFQATT and CDR2 is SNEGSKA (reference sequence). The CDR3 region is CSARGPGVQQPQHF. CDR3 in DNA: TGCAGTGCTAGAGGACCGGGGGTCCAGCAGCCCCAGCATTTT.

This clonotype has just a few counts. The genes are TRBV7-9 and TRBJ2-7; D gene unclear. Germline V gene sequence: CDR1 SEHNR, CDR2 FQNEAQ (reference sequence). Trimming took off 2 bases at V and 2 bases at J, with 13 bases between the two ends. The CDR3 has 15 residues. CDR3 DNA sequence: TGTGCCAGCAGCTTAACTTTAGAGGCCCCCTACGAGCAGTACGTC. Protein: CASSLTLEAPYEQYV.

The CDR3 bases are TGTGCCAGCAGCTTAGGGGGGAACATTCAGTACTTC. Protein: CASSLGGNIQYF. The chain uses TRBV7-2 and TRBJ2-4; D is perhaps TRBD1 or TRBD2 (5 bases each). Germline-derived CDR1 and CDR2 are SGHTA and FQGNSA. The V end was cut by 1 base, the J end by 7 bases, with 5 bases between. This CDR3 spans 12 amino acids.

The chain is built from TRBV19 and TRBJ1-1; TRBD1 matches at 9 bases. This CDR3 is 14 amino acids long. CDR1 is LNHDA and CDR2 is SQIVND in the germline V gene (reference sequence). With 5 bases clipped from V and 5 bases from J, the junction kept 6 bases outside the gene matches. The chain's CDR3 is CASSGTGLVTEAFF. The CDR3 DNA follows: TGTGCCAGTAGTGGGACAGGGCTGGTGACTGAAGCTTTCTTT.

This clonotype appeared a few times. This rearrangement joins TRBV5-1 to TRBJ1-2, with D perhaps TRBD1 (6 bases). Trimming took off 0 bases at V and 5 bases at J, with 14 bases between the two ends. The germline CDR1 and CDR2 sequences are SGHRS and YFSETQ. CDR3 length equals 15 residues. CDR3 bases: TGCGCCAGCAGCTTGGGAGGGGGACGGATATATGGCTACACCTTC. It codes for CASSLGGGRIYGYTF.

The CDR3 DNA reads as TGTGCCACCAGCGGGACGGAACATAGCAATCAGCCCCAGCATTTT. Translation: CATSGTEHSNQPQHF. V usage is TRBV24-1 and J usage is TRBJ1-5; possible D gene TRBD1, 5 bases. Germline V gene sequence: CDR1 KGHDR, CDR2 SFDVKD. This CDR3 region has 15 residues. Trimming removed 7 bases from V and 0 bases from J, with 12 bases in between.

This clonotype was found many times. The CDR3 DNA follows: TGCAGTGCTCGGACTAGCGGGGGGCTCCAGTACCAAGAGACCCAGTACTTC. Translation: CSARTSGGLQYQETQYF. The chain recombines TRBV20-1 with TRBJ2-5; TRBD2 aligns across 14 bases. The CDR3 consists of 17 residues. Trimming took 5 bases from V and 0 from J; bases not matched to a gene: 8. CDR1 is DFQATT, CDR2 SNEGSKA, per germline (reference sequence).

This clonotype showed up many times. This chain uses TRBV4-1 with TRBJ2-3; 9 bases match TRBD2. Trimming took 3 bases from V and 0 from J; bases not matched to a gene: 1. CDR1 and CDR2 (germline): MGHRA, YSYEKL. CDR3 length equals 15 residues. CDR3 bases: TGCGCCAGCAGCCACAGCGGGGGGAGCACAGATACGCAGTATTTT. Residues: CASSHSGGSTDTQYF.

V and J are TRBV15 and TRBJ2-5; no reliable D call. Germline V gene lookup returns CDR1 LNHNV and CDR2 YYDKDF (reference sequence). V lost 8 bases and J lost 7, with 20 bases in between. The CDR3 totals 14 residues. The chain's CDR3 is CATLPVRQRWTQYF. Here the CDR3 DNA reads TGTGCCACCCTCCCGGTGAGGCAGAGGTGGACCCAGTACTTC.

The CDR3 loop reads CASSLGEGGEQYF. For the CDR3, the DNA is TGTGCCAGCAGCTTAGGTGAGGGAGGCGAGCAGTACTTC. V and J are TRBV7-6 and TRBJ2-7; tentative D call: TRBD2 (6 bases). Germline CDR1 SGHVS, CDR2 FNYEAQ. The V end lost 1 base, the J end lost 6 bases, and 10 bases lay between the germline ends. This CDR3 has 13 amino acids.

This clonotype was seen a few times. The V and J genes are TRBV7-9 and TRBJ1-2, with D possibly being TRBD1 (5 bases). Trimming removed 3 bases at V and 2 bases at J, with 16 bases between. The CDR3 contains 16 residues. Germline CDR1 and CDR2: SEHNR and FQNEAQ (reference sequence). The CDR3 bases are TGTGCCAGCAGCTTTCGTCGTGGCAGGGTCAACTATGGCTACACCTTC. Translating gives CASSFRRGRVNYGYTF.

This clonotype was found many times. The V call is TRBV5-1, the J call TRBJ2-7; D possibly matches TRBD1 or TRBD2 (5 bases each). Looked up from germline, CDR1 is SGHRS and CDR2 is YFSETQ. Trimming stripped 3 bases from V and 7 bases from J, with 14 bases between. The CDR3 is 13 amino acids. The CDR3 region has the DNA TGCGCCAGCAGCTCCGACGGGGCGAGGGAGCAGTACGTC. This codes for CASSSDGAREQYV.

This clonotype was counted many times. V gene TRBV5-5 combines with J gene TRBJ2-7; perhaps TRBD2 as D (5 bases). This CDR3 has 12 amino acids. The V end lost 6 bases, the J end lost 5 bases, and 12 bases lay between the germline ends. Per germline, CDR1 SGHKS and CDR2 YYEKEE (reference sequence). The CDR3 DNA reads as TGTGCCAGCACCCCCACCGGGGACGAGCAGTACTTC. Translating it yields CASTPTGDEQYF.

This clonotype was seen a handful of times. V and J are TRBV4-1 and TRBJ2-7; the D call may be TRBD1 or TRBD2 (6 bases each). Germline-derived CDR1 and CDR2 are MGHRA and YSYEKL. CDR3 length equals 15 residues. V was shortened by 0 bases and J by 7 bases, with 16 bases between the two germline ends. This CDR3 is CASSQDVLGAGEQYF. The CDR3, as DNA: TGCGCCAGCAGCCAAGACGTCTTGGGGGCGGGGGAGCAGTACTTC.

This clonotype appeared many times. The chain employs TRBV7-2 and TRBJ2-4; 7 positions match TRBD1. V was pared by 7 bases and J by 6 bases, with 6 bases of the junction left unmatched. The CDR3 has 13 amino acids. The germline CDR1 and CDR2 sequences are SGHTA and FQGNSA. Here the CDR3 reads CASTEGQRNIQYF. CDR3 nucleotide sequence: TGTGCCAGCACCGAGGGACAGAGAAACATTCAGTACTTC.

This clonotype was detected many times. This chain joins TRBV7-9 and TRBJ1-2; tentative D call: TRBD1 (5 bases). The CDR3 is made up of 14 amino acids. The V gene lost 8 bases and the J gene lost 4 bases, with 17 bases spanning the gap. Germline CDR1 is SEHNR and CDR2 is FQNEAQ (reference sequence). CDR3 amino acids: CASAPEGRVYGYTF. The DNA of the CDR3 is TGTGCCAGCGCCCCCGAGGGGAGAGTCTATGGCTACACCTTC.

V gene TRBV6-2 or TRBV6-3 combines with J gene TRBJ1-1, with D possibly matching TRBD1 (6 bases). In germline, CDR1 is MNHEY, CDR2 SVGEGT. V was pared by 6 bases and J by 1 base, with 9 bases between. The CDR3 is made up of 13 amino acids. The CDR3 reads CASRTGKNTEAFF. The DNA of the CDR3 is TGTGCCAGCAGAACAGGGAAGAACACTGAAGCTTTCTTT.

The chain links TRBV7-3 to TRBJ2-2; D call uncertain. Germline lookup yields CDR1 SGHTA and CDR2 FQGTGA. The length of the CDR3 is 14 residues. The V end was cut by 6 bases, the J end by 4 bases, with 12 bases between. The DNA of the CDR3 is TGTGCCAGCAGTTTTAACGCAGTCACCGGGGAGCTGTTTTTT. Protein sequence: CASSFNAVTGELFF.

The chain recombines TRBV4-1 with TRBJ2-7; 7 bases line up with TRBD2. The germline CDR1 and CDR2 sequences are MGHRA and YSYEKL. This CDR3 is built from 15 residues. Germline trimming cut 5 bases from V and 4 bases from J; bases unmatched to any gene: 11. CDR3 in DNA: TGCGCCAGCAGCTTCACTGGGGGGACTAAATACGAGCAGTACTTC. It translates to CASSFTGGTKYEQYF.

This clonotype appeared many times. The rearrangement joins TRBV5-6 to TRBJ2-5; D is unclear. Germline values: CDR1 SGHDT, CDR2 YYEEEE. There are 13 residues in the CDR3. Trimming removed 5 bases at V and 2 bases at J, with 10 bases between. CDR3 in DNA: TGTGCCAGCAGTTACAGTCTTCAAGAGACCCAGTACTTC. This gives the protein CASSYSLQETQYF.

This clonotype was counted many times. V usage is TRBV6-5 and J usage is TRBJ2-1; D is unresolved. Germline V gene sequence: CDR1 MNHEY, CDR2 SVGAGI. V lost 6 bases and J lost 3, with 3 bases in between. This CDR3 comprises 11 residues. This chain's CDR3 is CASRNYNEQFF. As DNA, the CDR3 is TGTGCCAGCAGGAACTACAATGAGCAGTTCTTC.

This clonotype turned up a few times. V usage is TRBV7-3 and J usage is TRBJ2-1; D is ambiguous. The CDR3 has 12 residues. V lost 6 bases and J 7 bases, leaving 10 bases between the germline ends. CDR1 and CDR2 from the germline V gene are SGHTA and FQGTGA. CDR3 coding DNA: TGTGCCAGCAGGATGAACGATAATGAGCAGTTCTTC. Its protein is CASRMNDNEQFF.

This clonotype showed up many times. V is TRBV7-2 and J is TRBJ2-1; 8 bases fit TRBD2. The germline CDR1 and CDR2 sequences are SGHTA and FQGNSA. Germline trimming cut 5 bases from V and 6 bases from J; bases unmatched to any gene: 6. This CDR3 has 14 residues. CDR3 amino acids: CASSHSGGLNEQFF. The CDR3 nucleotides are TGTGCCAGCAGCCACAGCGGGGGACTCAATGAGCAGTTCTTC.

In this sample, this clonotype turned up many times. The rearrangement joins TRBV7-9 to TRBJ1-2, with 9 bases matching TRBD1. CDR3 size: 15 residues. In germline, CDR1 is SEHNR, CDR2 FQNEAQ (reference sequence). With 8 bases clipped from V and 4 bases from J, the junction kept 11 bases outside the gene matches. CDR3 DNA sequence: TGTGCCAGCCTCCCTTGGGGGACAGGGCTCTATGGCTACACCTTC. It specifies CASLPWGTGLYGYTF.

This clonotype was counted ten times or more. The chain couples TRBV5-1 to TRBJ2-1; TRBD2 might be the D (6 bases). V dropped 4 bases and J dropped 5 bases, with 16 bases sitting between them. The CDR3 consists of 15 residues. CDR1 and CDR2 from the germline V gene are SGHRS and YFSETQ. The CDR3 nucleotides are TGCGCCAGCAGCCCCGGCGGGACGATTAACAATGAGCAGTTCTTC. It yields the protein CASSPGGTINNEQFF.

This clonotype occurred many times. The CDR3 sequence is CASSPGQGNGAFF. The CDR3 bases are TGTGCCAGCAGCCCGGGACAGGGTAATGGAGCTTTCTTT. The gene calls are TRBV7-8 and TRBJ1-1, with TRBD1 matching 9 bases. Germline CDR1 SGHVS, CDR2 FQNEAQ. Trimming at V came to 5 bases and at J to 10 bases, leaving 8 bases not matched to a gene. The CDR3 sequence is 13 residues long. Full variable domain (remainder filled in from reference TRBV7-8 and TRBJ1-1): GAGVSQSPRYKVAKRGQDVALRCDPISGHVSLFWYQQALGQGPEFLTYFQNEAQLDKSGLPSDRFFAERPEGSVSTLKIQRTQQEDSAVYLCASSPGQGNGAFFGQGTRLTVV.

Ten or more counts support this clonotype. V is TRBV12-3 or TRBV12-4 and J is TRBJ2-7; D possibly corresponds to TRBD2 (6 bases). Trimming removed 6 bases from V and 7 bases from J, with 16 bases in between. This CDR3 has 13 residues. In nucleotides, the CDR3 is TGTGCCAGCAGCCCGCGGGGCTCGGGGGAGCAGTACGTC. Protein product: CASSPRGSGEQYV.

The gene calls are TRBV15 and TRBJ2-3, with TRBD1 matching 7 bases. V lost 6 bases, J lost 4 bases, and 7 bases stayed unmatched. The CDR3 has 14 residues. Germline assignment: CDR1 LNHNV and CDR2 YYDKDF (reference sequence). The CDR3 DNA is TGTGCCACCAGACGGGACAGTGGGGCAGATACGCAGTATTTT. This encodes CATRRDSGADTQYF.